This T cell receptor (beta chain) was documented in a study of CD8+ T cells in alopecia areata. Study context: Treated patients were dosed with oral tofacitinib, taking 5 to 10 mg twice daily.

The CDR3 totals 14 residues. In germline, CDR1 is GTSNPN, CDR2 SVGIG (reference sequence). Trimming pared 5 bases from V and 5 bases from J, leaving 18 bases between. Both peripheral blood and punch biopsies of lesional scalp skin were obtained from patients who had alopecia areata. RNA was isolated and reverse transcribed to cDNA, the sequencing template. The data were produced by immunoSEQ multiplex PCR, yet TCRdb's version contains in-frame clones alone and is incomplete. This table has 250,000 or so clones, roughly two thirds appearing once. The gene calls are TRBV30 and TRBJ1-2, with a tentative D call TRBD1 (5 bases). Sequenced here: CD4+ T cells sorted from blood, sampled at week 0. The TCR originated in a human donor with alopecia areata. CDR3 protein: CAWLPGLPYYGYTF. CDR3 sequence (DNA): TGTGCCTGGCTCCCGGGACTTCCTTATTATGGCTACACCTTC.